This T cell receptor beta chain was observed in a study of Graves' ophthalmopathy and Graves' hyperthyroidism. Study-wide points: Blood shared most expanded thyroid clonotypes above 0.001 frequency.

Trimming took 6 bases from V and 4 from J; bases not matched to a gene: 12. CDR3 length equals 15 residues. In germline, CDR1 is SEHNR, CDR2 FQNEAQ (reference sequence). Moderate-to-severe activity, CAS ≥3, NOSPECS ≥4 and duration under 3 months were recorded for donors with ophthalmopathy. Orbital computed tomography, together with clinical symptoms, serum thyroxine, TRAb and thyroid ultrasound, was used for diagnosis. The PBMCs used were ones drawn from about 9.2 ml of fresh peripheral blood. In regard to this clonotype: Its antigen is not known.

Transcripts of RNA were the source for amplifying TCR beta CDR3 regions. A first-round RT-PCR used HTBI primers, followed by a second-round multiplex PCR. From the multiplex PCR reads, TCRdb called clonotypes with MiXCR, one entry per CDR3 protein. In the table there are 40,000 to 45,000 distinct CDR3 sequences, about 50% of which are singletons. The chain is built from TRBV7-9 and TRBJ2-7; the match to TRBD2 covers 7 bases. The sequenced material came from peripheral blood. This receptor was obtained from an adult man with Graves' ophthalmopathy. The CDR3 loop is CASRPDGGRPYEQYF. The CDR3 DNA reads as TGTGCCAGCAGACCGGACGGGGGGAGGCCTTACGAGCAGTACTTC.